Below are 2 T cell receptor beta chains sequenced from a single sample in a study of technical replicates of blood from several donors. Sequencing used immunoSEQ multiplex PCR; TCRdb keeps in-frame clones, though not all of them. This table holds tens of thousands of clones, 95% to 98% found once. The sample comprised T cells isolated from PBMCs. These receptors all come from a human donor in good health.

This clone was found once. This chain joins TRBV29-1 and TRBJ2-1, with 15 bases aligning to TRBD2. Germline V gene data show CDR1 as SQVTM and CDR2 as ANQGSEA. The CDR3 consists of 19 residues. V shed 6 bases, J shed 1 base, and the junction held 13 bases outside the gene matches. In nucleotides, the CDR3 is TGCAGCGTCTTTCTTCCGGGACTAGCGGGAGGAGGGTCCTACAATGAGCAGTTCTTC. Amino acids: CSVFLPGLAGGGSYNEQFF.

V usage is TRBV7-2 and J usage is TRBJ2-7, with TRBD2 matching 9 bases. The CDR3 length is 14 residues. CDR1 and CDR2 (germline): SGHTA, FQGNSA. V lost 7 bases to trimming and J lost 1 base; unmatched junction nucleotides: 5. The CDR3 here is CASIRAGGSYEQYF. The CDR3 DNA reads TGTGCCAGCATTAGAGCGGGAGGTTCCTACGAGCAGTACTTC.